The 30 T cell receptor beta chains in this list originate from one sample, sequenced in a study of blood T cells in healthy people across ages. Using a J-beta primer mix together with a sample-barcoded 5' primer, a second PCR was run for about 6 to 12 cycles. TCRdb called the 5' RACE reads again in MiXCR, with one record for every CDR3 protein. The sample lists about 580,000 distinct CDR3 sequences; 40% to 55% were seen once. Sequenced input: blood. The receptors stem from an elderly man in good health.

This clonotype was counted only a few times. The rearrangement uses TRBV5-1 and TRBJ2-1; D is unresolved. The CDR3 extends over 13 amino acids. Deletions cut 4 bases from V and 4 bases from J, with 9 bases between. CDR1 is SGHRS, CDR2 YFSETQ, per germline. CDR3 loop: CASSVATYNEQFF. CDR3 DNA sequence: TGCGCCAGCAGCGTGGCCACTTACAATGAGCAGTTCTTC. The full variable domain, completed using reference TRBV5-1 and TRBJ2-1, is KAGVTQTPRYLIKTRGQQVTLSCSPISGHRSVSWYQQTPGQGLQFLFEYFSETQRNKGNFPGRFSGRQFSNSRSEMNVSTLELGDSALYLCASSVATYNEQFFGPGTRLTVL.

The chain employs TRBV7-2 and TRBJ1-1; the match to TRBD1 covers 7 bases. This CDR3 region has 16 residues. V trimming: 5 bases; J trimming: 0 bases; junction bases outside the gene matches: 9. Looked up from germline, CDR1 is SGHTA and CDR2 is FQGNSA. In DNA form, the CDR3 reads TGTGCCAGCAGCCGACAGGGCCTAGGTATGAACACTGAAGCTTTCTTT. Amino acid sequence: CASSRQGLGMNTEAFF. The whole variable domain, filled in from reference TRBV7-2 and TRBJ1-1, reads GAGVSQSPSNKVTEKGKDVELRCDPISGHTALYWYRQSLGQGLEFLIYFQGNSAPDKSGLPSDRFSAERTGGSVSTLTIQRTQQEDSAVYLCASSRQGLGMNTEAFFGQGTRLTVV.

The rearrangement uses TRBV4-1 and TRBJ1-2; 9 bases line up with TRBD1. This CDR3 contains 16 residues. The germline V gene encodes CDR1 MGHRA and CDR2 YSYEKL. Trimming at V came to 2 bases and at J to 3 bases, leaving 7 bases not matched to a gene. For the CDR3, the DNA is TGCGCCAGCAGCCAAACGTTGAGGACAGGGGACTATGGCTACACCTTC. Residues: CASSQTLRTGDYGYTF.

CDR3: CASSLSWGTDTQYF. CDR3 coding DNA: TGTGCCAGCAGTTTGAGTTGGGGGACAGATACGCAGTATTTT. The chain employs TRBV2 and TRBJ2-3; either TRBD1 or TRBD2 may fit D (5 bases each). This CDR3 has 14 amino acids. V lost 5 bases and J lost 3, with 12 bases in between. Germline V gene sequence: CDR1 SNHLY, CDR2 FYNNEI.

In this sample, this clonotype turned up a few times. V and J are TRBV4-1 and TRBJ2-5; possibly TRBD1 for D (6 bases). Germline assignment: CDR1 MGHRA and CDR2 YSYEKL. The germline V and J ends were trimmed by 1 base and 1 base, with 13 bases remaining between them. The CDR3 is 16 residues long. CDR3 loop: CASSQGVNRAQETQYF. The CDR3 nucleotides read TGCGCCAGCAGCCAAGGGGTGAACAGGGCCCAAGAGACCCAGTACTTC.

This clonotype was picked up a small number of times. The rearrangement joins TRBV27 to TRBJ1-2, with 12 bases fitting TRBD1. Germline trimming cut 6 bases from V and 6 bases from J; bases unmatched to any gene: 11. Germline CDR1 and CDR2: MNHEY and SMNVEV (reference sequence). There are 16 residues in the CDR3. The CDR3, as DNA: TGTGCCAGCAGCCCCCCCGGGACAGGGGGCTTGGATGGCTACACCTTC. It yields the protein CASSPPGTGGLDGYTF.

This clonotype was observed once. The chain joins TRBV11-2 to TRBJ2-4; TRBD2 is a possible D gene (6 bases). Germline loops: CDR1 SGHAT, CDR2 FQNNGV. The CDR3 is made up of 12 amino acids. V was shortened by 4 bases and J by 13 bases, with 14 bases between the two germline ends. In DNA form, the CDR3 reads TGTGCCAGCAGCTCTCTACGGGACTCCCAGTACTTC. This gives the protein CASSSLRDSQYF.

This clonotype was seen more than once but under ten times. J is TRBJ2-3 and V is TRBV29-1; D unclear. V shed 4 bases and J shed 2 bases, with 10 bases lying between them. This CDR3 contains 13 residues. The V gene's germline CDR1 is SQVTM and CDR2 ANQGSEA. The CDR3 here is CSVGSQYTDTQYF. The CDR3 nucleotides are TGCAGCGTTGGCTCACAGTACACAGATACGCAGTATTTT.

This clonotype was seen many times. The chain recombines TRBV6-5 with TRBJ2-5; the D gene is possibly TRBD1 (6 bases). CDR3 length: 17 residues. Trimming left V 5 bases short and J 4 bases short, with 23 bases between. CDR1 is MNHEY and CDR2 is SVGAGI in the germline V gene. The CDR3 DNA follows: TGTGCCAGCAGTATCTTCCCTCCCCAGGGGTTGGGAGAGACCCAGTACTTC. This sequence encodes CASSIFPPQGLGETQYF.

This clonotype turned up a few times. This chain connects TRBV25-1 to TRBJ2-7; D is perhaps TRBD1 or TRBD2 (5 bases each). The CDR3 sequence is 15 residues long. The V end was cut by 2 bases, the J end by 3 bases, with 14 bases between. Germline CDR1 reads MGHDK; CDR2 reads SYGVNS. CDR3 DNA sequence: TGTGCCAGCAGTGAAGGGGGTGACAGATACTACGAGCAGTACTTC. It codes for CASSEGGDRYYEQYF.

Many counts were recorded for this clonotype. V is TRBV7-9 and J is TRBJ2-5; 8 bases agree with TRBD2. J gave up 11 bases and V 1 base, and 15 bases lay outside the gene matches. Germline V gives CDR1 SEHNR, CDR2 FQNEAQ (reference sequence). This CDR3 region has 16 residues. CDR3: CASSLGGTSSDREQYF. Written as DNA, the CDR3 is TGTGCCAGCAGCTTAGGCGGGACTAGTTCCGATAGAGAGCAGTACTTC. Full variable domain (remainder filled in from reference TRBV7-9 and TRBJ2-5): DTGVSQNPRHKITKRGQNVTFRCDPISEHNRLYWYRQTLGQGPEFLTYFQNEAQLEKSRLLSDRFSAERPKGSFSTLEIQRTEQGDSAMYLCASSLGGTSSDREQYFGPGTRLLVL.

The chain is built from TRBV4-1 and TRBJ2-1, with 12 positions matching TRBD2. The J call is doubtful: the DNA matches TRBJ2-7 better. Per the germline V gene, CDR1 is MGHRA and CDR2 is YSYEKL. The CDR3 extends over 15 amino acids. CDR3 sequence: CASSLLAGGYNEQYF. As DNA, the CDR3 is TGCGCCAGCAGCTTACTAGCGGGGGGATACAATGAGCAGTACTTC.

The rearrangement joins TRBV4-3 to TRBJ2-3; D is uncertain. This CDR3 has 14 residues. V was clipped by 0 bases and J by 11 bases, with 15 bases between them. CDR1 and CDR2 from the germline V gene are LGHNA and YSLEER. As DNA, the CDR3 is TGCGCCAGCAGCCAAGATGGTTCGGGTTCGAGGCAGTATTTT. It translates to CASSQDGSGSRQYF.

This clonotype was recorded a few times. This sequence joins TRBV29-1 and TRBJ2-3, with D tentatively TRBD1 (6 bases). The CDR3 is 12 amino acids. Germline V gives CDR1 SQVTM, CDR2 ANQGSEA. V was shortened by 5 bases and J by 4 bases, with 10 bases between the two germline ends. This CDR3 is CSVLKGADTQYF. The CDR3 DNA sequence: TGCAGCGTTTTGAAGGGGGCAGATACGCAGTATTTT.

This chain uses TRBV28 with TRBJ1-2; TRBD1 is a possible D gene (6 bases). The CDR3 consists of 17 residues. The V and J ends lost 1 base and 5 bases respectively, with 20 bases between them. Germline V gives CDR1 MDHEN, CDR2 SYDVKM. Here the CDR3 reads CASSLFVGGFRAYGYTF. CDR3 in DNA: TGTGCCAGCAGTTTATTTGTAGGGGGGTTTCGTGCTTATGGCTACACCTTC.

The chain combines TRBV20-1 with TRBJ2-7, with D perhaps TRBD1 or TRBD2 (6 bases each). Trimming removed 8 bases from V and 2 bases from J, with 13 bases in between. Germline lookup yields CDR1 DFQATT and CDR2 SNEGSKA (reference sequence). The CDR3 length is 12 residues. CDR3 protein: CSSNRGAYEQYF. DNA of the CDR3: TGCAGTTCTAATAGGGGGGCCTACGAGCAGTACTTC.

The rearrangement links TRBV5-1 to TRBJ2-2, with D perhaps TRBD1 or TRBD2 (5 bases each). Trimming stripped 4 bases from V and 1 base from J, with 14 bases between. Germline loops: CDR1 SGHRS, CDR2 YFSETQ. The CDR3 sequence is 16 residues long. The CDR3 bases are TGCGCCAGCAGCCCGAGGGGTACGGGGAACACCGGGGAGCTGTTTTTT. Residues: CASSPRGTGNTGELFF.

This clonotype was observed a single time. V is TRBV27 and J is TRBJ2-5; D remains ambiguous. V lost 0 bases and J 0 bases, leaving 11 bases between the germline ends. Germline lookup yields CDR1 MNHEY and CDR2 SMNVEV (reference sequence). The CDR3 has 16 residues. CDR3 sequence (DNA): TGTGCCAGCAGTTTATCGAAGGCCCGGAACCAAGAGACCCAGTACTTC. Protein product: CASSLSKARNQETQYF.

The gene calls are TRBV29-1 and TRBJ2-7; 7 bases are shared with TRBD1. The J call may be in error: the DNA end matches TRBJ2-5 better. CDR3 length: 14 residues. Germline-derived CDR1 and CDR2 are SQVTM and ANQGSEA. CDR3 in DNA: TGCAGCGTTAACCCGTTACAGGGGTTTGAGACCCAGTACTTC. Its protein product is CSVNPLQGFETQYF.

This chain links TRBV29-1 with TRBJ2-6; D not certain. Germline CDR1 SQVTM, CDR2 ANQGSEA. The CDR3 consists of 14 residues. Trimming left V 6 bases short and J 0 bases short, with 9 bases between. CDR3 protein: CSVIINSGANVLTF. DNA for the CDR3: TGCAGCGTCATCATAAACTCTGGGGCCAACGTCCTGACTTTC.

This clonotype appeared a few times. Here the CDR3 reads CSASGRRTDTQYF. CDR3 bases: TGCAGTGCTAGCGGGAGGCGCACAGATACGCAGTATTTT. The gene calls are TRBV20-1 and TRBJ2-3, with 7 bases matching TRBD2. CDR3 size: 13 residues. V lost 3 bases and J lost 1; bases outside the gene matches: 1. The germline CDR1 and CDR2 sequences are DFQATT and SNEGSKA (reference sequence).

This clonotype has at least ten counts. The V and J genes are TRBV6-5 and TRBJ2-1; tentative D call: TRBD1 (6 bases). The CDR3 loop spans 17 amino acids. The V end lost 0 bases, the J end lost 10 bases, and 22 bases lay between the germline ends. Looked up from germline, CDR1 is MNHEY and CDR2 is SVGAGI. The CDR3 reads CASSYSQGPLNGDEQFF. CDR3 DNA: TGTGCCAGCAGTTACTCACAGGGTCCCCTAAACGGCGACGAGCAGTTCTTC.

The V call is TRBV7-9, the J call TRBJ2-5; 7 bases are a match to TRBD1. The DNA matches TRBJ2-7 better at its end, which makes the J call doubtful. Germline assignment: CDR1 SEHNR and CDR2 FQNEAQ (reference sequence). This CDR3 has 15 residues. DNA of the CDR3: TGTGCCAGCGGCTCACGGACAGGTTGGAGAGACGAGCAGTACTTC. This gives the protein CASGSRTGWRDEQYF.

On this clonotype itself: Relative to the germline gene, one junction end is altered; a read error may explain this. The CDR3 protein is CASSRRDRGQSDEQYF. In DNA, the CDR3 is TGCGCCAGCAGCCGCCGGGACAGGGGTCAAAGTGACGAGCAGTACTTC. The chain links TRBV6-6 to TRBJ2-7, with TRBD1 matching 10 bases. Germline V gene sequence: CDR1 MNHNY, CDR2 SVGAGI (reference sequence). The CDR3 covers 16 residues.

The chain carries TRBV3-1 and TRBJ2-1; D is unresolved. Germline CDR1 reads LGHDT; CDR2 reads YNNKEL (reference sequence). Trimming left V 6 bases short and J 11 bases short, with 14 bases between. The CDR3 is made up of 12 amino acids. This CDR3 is CASRTGESKQFF. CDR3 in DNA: TGTGCCAGCAGGACTGGTGAGTCTAAGCAGTTCTTC.

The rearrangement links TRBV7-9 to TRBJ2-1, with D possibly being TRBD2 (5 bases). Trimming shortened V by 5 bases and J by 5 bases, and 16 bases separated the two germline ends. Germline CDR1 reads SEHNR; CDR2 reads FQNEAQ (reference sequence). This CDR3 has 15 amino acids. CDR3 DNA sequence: TGTGCCAGCAGCCCCCGGGGTTCAGATAACAATGAGCAGTTCTTC. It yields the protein CASSPRGSDNNEQFF.

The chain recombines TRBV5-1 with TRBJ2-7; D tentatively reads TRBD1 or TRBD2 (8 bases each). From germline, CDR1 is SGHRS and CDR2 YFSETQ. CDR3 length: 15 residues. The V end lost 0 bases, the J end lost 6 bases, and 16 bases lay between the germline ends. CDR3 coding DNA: TGCGCCAGCAGCTTGGGTCAGGGGGCGGGAGGCGAGCAGTACTTC. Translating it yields CASSLGQGAGGEQYF.

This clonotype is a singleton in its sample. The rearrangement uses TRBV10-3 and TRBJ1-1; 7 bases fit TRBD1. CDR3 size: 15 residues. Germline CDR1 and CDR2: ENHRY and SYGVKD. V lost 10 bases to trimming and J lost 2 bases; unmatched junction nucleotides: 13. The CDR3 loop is CATRTGDYGNTEAFF. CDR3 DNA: TGTGCCACCAGGACAGGAGACTACGGTAACACTGAAGCTTTCTTT.

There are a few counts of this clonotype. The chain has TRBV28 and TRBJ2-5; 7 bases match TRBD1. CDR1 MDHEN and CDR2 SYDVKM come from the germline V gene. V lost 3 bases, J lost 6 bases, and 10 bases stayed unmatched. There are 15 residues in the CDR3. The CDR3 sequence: CASSFTGVGLQTQYF. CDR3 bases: TGTGCCAGCAGTTTTACAGGGGTGGGTTTACAGACCCAGTACTTC. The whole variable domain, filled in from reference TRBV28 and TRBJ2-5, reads DVKVTQSSRYLVKRTGEKVFLECVQDMDHENMFWYRQDPGLGLRLIYFSYDVKMKEKGDIPEGYSVSREKKERFSLILESASTNQTSMYLCASSFTGVGLQTQYFGPGTRLLVL.

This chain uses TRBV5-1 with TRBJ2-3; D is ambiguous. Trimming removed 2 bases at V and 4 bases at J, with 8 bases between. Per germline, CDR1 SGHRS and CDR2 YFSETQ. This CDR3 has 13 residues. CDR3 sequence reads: CASSFAFADTQYF. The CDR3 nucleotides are TGCGCCAGCAGCTTCGCCTTCGCAGATACGCAGTATTTT.